One and the same sample provided the 28 T cell receptor beta chains below, sequenced in a study of technical replicates of blood from a handful of donors. Profiling relied on immunoSEQ multiplex PCR, and the TCRdb table lists in-frame clones only, not all of them. The sample lists approximately 73,000 clones; 90% to 95% were seen once. The sample comprised T cells isolated from PBMCs. Receptor source: a human donor in good health.

The genes are TRBV27 and TRBJ1-5; D ambiguous. The CDR3 has 13 amino acids. The germline CDR1 and CDR2 sequences are MNHEY and SMNVEV (reference sequence). Trimming took 2 bases from V and 3 from J, leaving 5 bases between them. The CDR3 protein is CASSLGPNQPQHF. In DNA, the CDR3 is TGTGCCAGCAGTTTAGGGCCCAATCAGCCCCAGCATTTT.

The chain is built from TRBV27 and TRBJ2-7; 7 bases are a match to TRBD2. V shed 2 bases and J 3 bases; nucleotides not matched to a gene: 13. Per germline, CDR1 MNHEY and CDR2 SMNVEV (reference sequence). The CDR3 spans 17 residues. The DNA for the CDR3 is TGTGCCAGCAGTTTAGGGCCGGGAGCGGGACCACTCTACGAGCAGTACTTC. Protein product: CASSLGPGAGPLYEQYF.

The V call is TRBV9, the J call TRBJ1-1; no clear D gene. Per the germline V gene, CDR1 is SGDLS and CDR2 is YYNGEE. The CDR3 has 14 residues. V lost 5 bases and J 0 bases, leaving 11 bases between the germline ends. The CDR3 nucleotides read TGTGCCAGCAGTCTGGGCCCCTTGAACACTGAAGCTTTCTTT. Protein product: CASSLGPLNTEAFF.

The genes are TRBV27 and TRBJ1-1; 7 nucleotides line up with TRBD1. Trimming at V came to 5 bases and at J to 4 bases, leaving 4 bases not matched to a gene. CDR1 MNHEY and CDR2 SMNVEV come from the germline V gene (reference sequence). This CDR3 comprises 13 residues. Written as DNA, the CDR3 is TGTGCCAGCAGTCTCGGACAGGCCACTGAAGCTTTCTTT. Protein product: CASSLGQATEAFF.

The V call is TRBV10-3, the J call TRBJ1-4; D is unclear. V lost 8 bases to trimming and J lost 1 base, with 8 bases between them. The CDR3 is 13 amino acids. Germline V gives CDR1 ENHRY, CDR2 SYGVKD. CDR3 sequence (DNA): TGTGCCATCTCGGACTTAACTAATGAAAAACTGTTTTTT. The encoded protein is CAISDLTNEKLFF.

V and J are TRBV10-3 and TRBJ2-5; D is unclear. The CDR3 is 14 residues long. V lost 0 bases to trimming and J lost 5 bases, with 10 bases between them. Germline V lookup: CDR1 ENHRY, CDR2 SYGVKD. CDR3 residues: CAISESIDRETQYF. In DNA form, the CDR3 reads TGTGCCATCAGTGAGTCGATAGATCGGGAGACCCAGTACTTC.

Notes on this clone: A junction boundary mismatches the germline segment, possibly from a read error. The CDR3 reads CASSARDSDF. CDR3 coding DNA: TGTGCCAGCAGCGCCCGGGACTCCGACTTC. The V and J genes are TRBV2 and TRBJ2-5; D might be TRBD2 (6 bases). This CDR3 spans 10 amino acids. The germline gives CDR1 SNHLY, CDR2 FYNNEI. The entire variable domain, with the rest obtained from reference TRBV2 and TRBJ2-5, is as follows: EPEVTQTPSHQVTQMGQEVILRCVPISNHLYFYWYRQILGQKVEFLVSFYNNEISEKSEIFDDQFSVERPDGSNFTLKIRSTKLEDSAMYFCASSARDSDFGPGTRLLVL.

This clone was detected only once. The rearrangement links TRBV21-1 to TRBJ2-7; the DNA was not used to check the table's D call, TRBD2. TRBV21-1 is a recognized pseudogene. CDR3 length equals 15 residues. Here the CDR3 reads CARNIVGLSSYEQYF. CDR3 sequence (DNA): TGTGCCAGAAACATAGTAGGACTGAGCTCCTACGAGCAGTACTTC.

The CDR3 nucleotides read TGTGCCAGCAGCTTGTACAGGGTGGACTATGGCTACACCTTC. Its protein is CASSLYRVDYGYTF. The chain uses TRBV7-9 and TRBJ1-2; D possibly corresponds to TRBD1 (6 bases). Germline V lookup: CDR1 SEHNR, CDR2 FQNEAQ (reference sequence). The CDR3 runs to 14 residues. V lost 3 bases, J lost 3 bases, and 11 bases lay in between.

In the case of this clone: The junction does not match germline at one end; this may be a read error. V and J are TRBV7-8 and TRBJ2-1; 9 bases are a match to TRBD2. The CDR3 consists of 16 residues. The germline V gene has CDR1 SGHVS and CDR2 FQNEAQ. CDR3 in amino acids: CASSLAEREVHNEQFF. In nucleotides, the CDR3 is TGTGCCAGCAGCCTAGCAGAGCGGGAGGTTCACAATGAGCAGTTCTTC.

The chain couples TRBV18 to TRBJ2-1, with D possibly TRBD1 on 6 matching bases. Germline V CDR1 and CDR2: KGHSH, LQKENI. V lost 4 bases to trimming and J lost 6 bases, with 13 bases between them. CDR3 length: 14 residues. Here the CDR3 reads CASSLWTERNEQFF. CDR3 DNA sequence: TGTGCCAGCTCACTTTGGACAGAGCGCAATGAGCAGTTCTTC.

This sequence joins TRBV11-2 and TRBJ1-1, with 9 bases aligning to TRBD1. The CDR3 sequence is 13 residues long. CDR1 is SGHAT, CDR2 FQNNGV, per germline. After removal of 6 bases from V and 11 bases from J, the junction contained 10 bases not matched to a gene. CDR3 coding DNA: TGTGCCAGCAGGGCCGGGACAGGGAGATGGGCTTTCTTT. Amino acids: CASRAGTGRWAFF.

The chain joins TRBV28 to TRBJ1-5; perhaps TRBD1 as D (5 bases). Germline-derived CDR1 and CDR2 are MDHEN and SYDVKM. The CDR3 extends over 16 amino acids. The V end was cut by 6 bases, the J end by 0 bases, with 15 bases between. This chain's CDR3 is CASSPRGAISNQPQHF. Written as DNA, the CDR3 is TGTGCCAGCAGCCCACGTGGGGCTATTAGCAATCAGCCCCAGCATTTT. Looking up the rest from reference TRBV28 and TRBJ1-5 gives the full variable domain: DVKVTQSSRYLVKRTGEKVFLECVQDMDHENMFWYRQDPGLGLRLIYFSYDVKMKEKGDIPEGYSVSREKKERFSLILESASTNQTSMYLCASSPRGAISNQPQHFGDGTRLSIL.

The V call is TRBV5-4, the J call TRBJ2-5, with TRBD1 as a possible D gene (5 bases). CDR1 is SGHNT, CDR2 YYREEE, per germline (reference sequence). Trimming pared 4 bases from V and 5 bases from J, leaving 18 bases between. The CDR3 runs 15 residues. CDR3 region: CASSPTLGDAETQYF. CDR3 sequence (DNA): TGTGCCAGCAGCCCCACTTTAGGGGATGCGGAGACCCAGTACTTC.

This sequence joins TRBV28 and TRBJ2-1, with D uncertain. Germline CDR1 reads MDHEN; CDR2 reads SYDVKM. Trimming removed 2 bases at V and 0 bases at J, with 5 bases between. The CDR3 extends over 14 amino acids. In DNA form, the CDR3 reads TGTGCCAGCAGTTTAGACATCTCCTACAATGAGCAGTTCTTC. It is translated as CASSLDISYNEQFF.

This clone was detected only once. The V call is TRBV6-5, the J call TRBJ1-2, with TRBD1 matching over 8 bases. This CDR3 is built from 15 residues. J was trimmed by 5 bases and V by 4 bases; bases with no gene match: 9. Germline V gene data show CDR1 as MNHEY and CDR2 as SVGAGI. Here the CDR3 DNA reads TGTGCCAGCAGTTTCGGGGTGGACAGGGCTTATGGCTACACCTTC. It codes for CASSFGVDRAYGYTF.

The chain recombines TRBV29-1 with TRBJ1-2; maybe TRBD1 (5 bases). The germline CDR1 and CDR2 sequences are SQVTM and ANQGSEA. The CDR3 is 13 residues long. V shed 6 bases and J shed 1 base, with 12 bases lying between them. The CDR3 loop reads CSVETGVNYGYTF. Here the CDR3 DNA reads TGCAGCGTAGAAACAGGAGTTAACTATGGCTACACCTTC. The variable domain in full, completed from reference TRBV29-1 and TRBJ1-2, reads SAVISQKPSRDICQRGTSLTIQCQVDSQVTMMFWYRQQPGQSLTLIATANQGSEATYESGFVIDKFPISRPNLTFSTLTVSNMSPEDSSIYLCSVETGVNYGYTFGSGTRLTVV.

This clone was found once. The rearrangement uses TRBV6-1 and TRBJ1-5; D is possibly TRBD1 (6 bases). Germline CDR1 and CDR2: MNHNS and SASEGT. The CDR3 runs to 13 residues. The ends were cut back, 6 bases at V and 6 bases at J, with 12 bases in the middle. The CDR3 is CASRQGFAQPQHF. The DNA of the CDR3 is TGTGCCAGCAGACAGGGATTCGCTCAGCCCCAGCATTTT.

The genes are TRBV10-2 and TRBJ2-7, with TRBD2 matching over 11 bases. The length of the CDR3 is 15 residues. The V gene end was trimmed by 4 bases and the J gene end by 7 bases; junction bases not matched to a gene: 9. Germline V gene lookup returns CDR1 WSHSY and CDR2 SAAADI. CDR3 bases: TGCGCCAGCAGTGGGCTAGCGGGAGGAGTACGGGAGCAGTACTTC. Translating it yields CASSGLAGGVREQYF.

This rearrangement joins TRBV30 to TRBJ2-7, with 7 positions matching TRBD2. The CDR3 loop spans 15 amino acids. V shed 5 bases, J shed 5 bases, and the junction held 15 bases outside the gene matches. Germline assignment: CDR1 GTSNPN and CDR2 SVGIG (reference sequence). The CDR3 nucleotides are TGTGCCTGGGTTCATACTAGCGACCCCCAGGACGAGCAGTACTTC. It encodes CAWVHTSDPQDEQYF.

The rearrangement links TRBV2 to TRBJ2-1; D may be TRBD2 (5 bases). This CDR3 comprises 15 residues. Per the germline V gene, CDR1 is SNHLY and CDR2 is FYNNEI. Trimming removed 0 bases from V and 7 bases from J, with 13 bases in between. The CDR3 region has the DNA TGTGCCAGCAGTGAAGCGAGACTAAATAATAATGAGCAGTTCTTC. Its translation is CASSEARLNNNEQFF.

The genes are TRBV5-5 and TRBJ2-7; D perhaps matches TRBD2 (6 bases). The CDR3 extends over 16 amino acids. CDR1 and CDR2 (germline): SGHKS, YYEKEE (reference sequence). V was clipped by 0 bases and J by 2 bases, with 15 bases between them. CDR3 DNA sequence: TGTGCCAGCAGCTTGGGCCCACGGGAGTATCCCTACGAGCAGTACTTC. Translated, it gives CASSLGPREYPYEQYF.

The chain joins TRBV4-1 to TRBJ2-1; D unclear. The V gene lost 4 bases and the J gene lost 8 bases, with 15 bases spanning the gap. This CDR3 spans 14 amino acids. The germline gives CDR1 MGHRA, CDR2 YSYEKL. The CDR3 DNA reads TGCGCCAGCAGCCTATGGGCCTTAAGGCATGAGCAGTTCTTC. This translates into CASSLWALRHEQFF.

This chain links TRBV9 with TRBJ2-3; D unresolved. Looked up from germline, CDR1 is SGDLS and CDR2 is YYNGEE. The CDR3 totals 14 residues. V was cut by 4 bases and J by 3 bases, with 12 bases left in between. CDR3 DNA: TGTGCCAGCAGCCCTAACCTCCTAACAGATACGCAGTATTTT. As protein: CASSPNLLTDTQYF.

V is TRBV15 and J is TRBJ2-3; D is possibly TRBD1 (6 bases). This CDR3 comprises 13 residues. V lost 0 bases, J lost 15 bases, and 16 bases lay in between. Germline assignment: CDR1 LNHNV and CDR2 YYDKDF (reference sequence). CDR3 region: CATSRDQNTGRYF. In DNA form, the CDR3 reads TGTGCCACCAGCAGAGATCAGAATACAGGGCGTTATTTT. The full variable domain, in which reference TRBV15 and TRBJ2-3 provide the parts outside the CDR3, is DAMVIQNPRYQVTQFGKPVTLSCSQTLNHNVMYWYQQKSSQAPKLLFHYYDKDFNNEADTPDNFQSRRPNTSFCFLDIRSPGLGDTAMYLCATSRDQNTGRYFGPGTRLTVL.

Comments on this clone: Since the CDR3 does not end with the conserved phenylalanine or tryptophan, this likely comes from a read error. The limits of the CDR3 on the DNA are not certain, so only TCRdb's listed CDR3 is given. The chain's CDR3 is CASSSGVAGNERY. V gene TRBV11-2 combines with J gene TRBJ2-3; the table's D call TRBD2 went unverified against the DNA. Ends included, the CDR3 has 13 residues. Germline CDR1 reads SGHAT; CDR2 reads FQNNGV.

The V call is TRBV15, the J call TRBJ1-1; no firm D call. This CDR3 is built from 14 residues. Trimming pared 1 base from V and 10 bases from J, leaving 16 bases between. Germline CDR1 and CDR2: LNHNV and YYDKDF (reference sequence). CDR3 DNA sequence: TGTGCCACCAGCAGAGGTGAGGGTATGACGGTAGCTTTCTTT. It yields the protein CATSRGEGMTVAFF.

This clone was observed once. The rearrangement joins TRBV2 to TRBJ1-3; 8 nucleotides line up with TRBD1. Germline CDR1 and CDR2: SNHLY and FYNNEI. The CDR3 length is 16 residues. After removal of 2 bases from V and 0 bases from J, the junction contained 3 bases not matched to a gene. CDR3 in amino acids: CASSEQGARSGNTIYF. The CDR3 DNA follows: TGTGCCAGCAGTGAACAGGGGGCTCGCTCTGGAAACACCATATATTTT.